A single sample is the source of the 5 T cell receptor beta chains below, sequenced in a study of CXCR3-negative and CXCR3-positive naive CD8 T cells. With UMI labels, 5' RACE was used to prepare the TRB cDNA libraries. After re-calling the 5' RACE reads, TCRdb lists one entry per CDR3 protein, DNA absent. The listing contains about 120,000 distinct CDR3 sequences. The sample taken for sequencing was naive CXCR3- CD8+ T cells from blood. The subset here: CD45RO-CCR7+CD27+CD95- naive CD8+ T cells lacking CXCR3 (TNR3-). The receptors shown here come from a human donor in good health. Some clones in this sample may be carry-over from other donors' samples.

V gene TRBV5-1 combines with J gene TRBJ2-1; as DNA is missing, the TRBD2 call by TCRdb cannot be tested. The CDR3 length is 13 residues. Germline loops: CDR1 SGHRS, CDR2 YFSETQ. This CDR3 reads CASSPDSRNEQFF. The full variable domain, in which reference TRBV5-1 and TRBJ2-1 provide the parts outside the CDR3, is KAGVTQTPRYLIKTRGQQVTLSCSPISGHRSVSWYQQTPGQGLQFLFEYFSETQRNKGNFPGRFSGRQFSNSRSEMNVSTLELGDSALYLCASSPDSRNEQFFGPGTRLTVL.

The chain carries TRBV21-1 and TRBJ2-1; TCRdb's D gene call, TRBD1, goes unchecked for lack of DNA. TRBV21-1 is reported as a pseudogene. The CDR3 has 18 residues. CDR3 sequence reads: CASSKAGDRGDFYNEQFF.

The V call is TRBV12-3 or TRBV12-4, the J call TRBJ1-6. The CDR3 is 17 amino acids. CDR3 in amino acids: CATSSFTDHSYNSPLHF.

Here the CDR3 reads CSVEGDREETQYF. The chain links TRBV29-1 to TRBJ2-5; there is no DNA to check the TCRdb D call of TRBD1. Germline CDR1 reads SQVTM; CDR2 reads ANQGSEA. The CDR3 extends over 13 amino acids.

The chain combines TRBV6-5 with TRBJ2-3; TCRdb designates TRBD2, a call that cannot be tested without DNA. CDR1 and CDR2 from the germline V gene are MNHEY and SVGAGI. This CDR3 comprises 19 residues. The CDR3 spells CASSSGTSLTRTSTDTQYF.